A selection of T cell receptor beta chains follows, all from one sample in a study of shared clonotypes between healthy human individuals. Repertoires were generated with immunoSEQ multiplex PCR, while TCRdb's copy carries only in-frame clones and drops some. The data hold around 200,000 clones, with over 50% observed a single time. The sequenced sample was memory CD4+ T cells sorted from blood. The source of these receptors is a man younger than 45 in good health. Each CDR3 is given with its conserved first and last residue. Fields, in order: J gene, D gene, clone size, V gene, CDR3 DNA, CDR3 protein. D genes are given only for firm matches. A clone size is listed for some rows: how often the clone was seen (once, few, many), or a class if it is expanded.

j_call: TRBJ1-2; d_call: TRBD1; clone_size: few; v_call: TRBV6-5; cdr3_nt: TGTGCCAGCAGTTACTCCCTGGGACAGGGATATGGCTACACCTTC; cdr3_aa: CASSYSLGQGYGYTF
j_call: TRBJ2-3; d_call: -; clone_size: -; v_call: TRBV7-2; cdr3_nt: TGTGCCAGCAGCTTACTTGGATTAGGCACAGATACGCAGTATTTT; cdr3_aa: CASSLLGLGTDTQYF
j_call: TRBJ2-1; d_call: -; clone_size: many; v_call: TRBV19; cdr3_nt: TGTGCCAGTAGTATGCGGGTGGGGTACAATGAGCAGTTCTTC; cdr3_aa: CASSMRVGYNEQFF
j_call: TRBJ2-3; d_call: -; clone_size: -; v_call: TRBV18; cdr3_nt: TGTGCCAGCTCACCACCGGTTCGCGGTCGCACAGATACGCAGTATTTT; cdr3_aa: CASSPPVRGRTDTQYF
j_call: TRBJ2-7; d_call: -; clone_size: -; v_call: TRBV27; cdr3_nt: TGTGCCAGCAGTTTTGAAGTTCAGGAAGGGGTTGGGGACGAGCAGTACTTC; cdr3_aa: CASSFEVQEGVGDEQYF
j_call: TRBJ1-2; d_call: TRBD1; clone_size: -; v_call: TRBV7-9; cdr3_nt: TGTGCCAGCAGGAGGGGGCACTATGGCTACACCTTC; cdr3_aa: CASRRGHYGYTF
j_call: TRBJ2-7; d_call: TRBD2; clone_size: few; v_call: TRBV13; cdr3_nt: TGTGCCAGCAGCCGACTGGCTAGCGGGACTAACGAGCAGTACTTC; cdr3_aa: CASSRLASGTNEQYF
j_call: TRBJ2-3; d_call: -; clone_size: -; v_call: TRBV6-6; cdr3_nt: TGTGCCGGAGCACCTAGGTCAACAAGCACAGATACGCAGTATTTT; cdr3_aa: CAGAPRSTSTDTQYF
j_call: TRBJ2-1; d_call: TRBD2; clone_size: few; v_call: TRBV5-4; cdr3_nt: TGTGCCAGCAGCTACCTTAGCGGGAGGGCCGCCTTCAATGAGCAGTTCTTC; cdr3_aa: CASSYLSGRAAFNEQFF
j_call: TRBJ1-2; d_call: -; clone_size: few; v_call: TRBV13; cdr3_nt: TGTGCCAGCAGCCCCATAAGGGGCTATGGCTACACCTTC; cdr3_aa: CASSPIRGYGYTF
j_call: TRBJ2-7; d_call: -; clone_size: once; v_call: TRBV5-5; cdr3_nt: TGTGCCAGCAGCGCGGACGGACCACGTTACGAGCAGTACTTC; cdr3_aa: CASSADGPRYEQYF
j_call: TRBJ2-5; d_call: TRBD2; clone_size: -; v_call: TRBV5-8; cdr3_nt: TGTGCCAGCGGGCCGACTAGCCGGTACCAAGAGACCCAGTACTTC; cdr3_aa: CASGPTSRYQETQYF
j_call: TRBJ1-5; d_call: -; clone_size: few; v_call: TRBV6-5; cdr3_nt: TGTGCCAGCGCGTCAGGGGAAAATCAGCCCCAGCATTTT; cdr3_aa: CASASGENQPQHF
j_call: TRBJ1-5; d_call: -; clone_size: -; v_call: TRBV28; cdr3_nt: TGTGCCAGCAGTTTATTCTTGGGCCGCAATCAGCCCCAGCATTTT; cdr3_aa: CASSLFLGRNQPQHF
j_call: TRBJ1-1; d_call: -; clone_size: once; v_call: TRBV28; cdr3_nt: TGTGCCAGCAGTTTATCAGGGGTTGGGAACACTGAAGCTTTCTTT; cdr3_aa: CASSLSGVGNTEAFF
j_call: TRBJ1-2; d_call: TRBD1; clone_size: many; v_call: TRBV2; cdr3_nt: TGTGCCAGCAGTCTGACAGGGGGCGGCTTTGGCTACACCTTC; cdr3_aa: CASSLTGGGFGYTF
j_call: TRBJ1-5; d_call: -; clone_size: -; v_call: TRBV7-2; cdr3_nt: TGTGCCAGCACCAAGCGGGCAGGAACAAATCAGCCCCAGCATTTT; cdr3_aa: CASTKRAGTNQPQHF
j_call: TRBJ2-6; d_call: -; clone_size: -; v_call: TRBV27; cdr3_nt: TGTGCCAGCAGTTCGCGGGGCTCTGGGGCCAACGTCCTGACTTTC; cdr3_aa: CASSSRGSGANVLTF
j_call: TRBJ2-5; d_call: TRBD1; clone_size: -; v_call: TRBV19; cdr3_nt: TGTGCCAGTAGTAGAGGGACAGCCCATCACCAAGAGACCCAGTACTTC; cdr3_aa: CASSRGTAHHQETQYF
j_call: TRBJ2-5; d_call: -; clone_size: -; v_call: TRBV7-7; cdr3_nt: TGTGCTAGCAGCTTATTCCGGGGCCACGGTGAGACCCAGTACTTC; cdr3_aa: CASSLFRGHGETQYF
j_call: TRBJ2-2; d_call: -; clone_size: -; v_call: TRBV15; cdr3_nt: TGTGCCACCAGCAGAGAGAGCGGCACCGGGGAGCTGTTTTTT; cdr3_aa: CATSRESGTGELFF
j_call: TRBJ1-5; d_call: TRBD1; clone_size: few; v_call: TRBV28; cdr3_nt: TGTGCCAGCAGTGTTCCGACCGGGACAGGGGGCATCGTTGGCAATCAGCCCCAGCATTTT; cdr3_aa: CASSVPTGTGGIVGNQPQHF
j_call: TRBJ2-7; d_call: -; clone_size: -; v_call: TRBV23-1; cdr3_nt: TGCGCCAGCAGTCAAGTCCTCCGGACACCACCCTACTACGAGCAGTACTTC; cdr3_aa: CASSQVLRTPPYYEQYF
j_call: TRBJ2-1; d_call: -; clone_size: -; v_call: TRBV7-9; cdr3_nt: TGTGCCAGCAGCAAATTGCCACGTGGAGAGCAGTTCTTC; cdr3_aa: CASSKLPRGEQFF
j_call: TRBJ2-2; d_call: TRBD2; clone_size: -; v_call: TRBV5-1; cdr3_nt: TGCGCCAGCAGCGTCAGACCGGGACTAGCGGGAGTTGTCACCGGGGAGCTGTTTTTT; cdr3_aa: CASSVRPGLAGVVTGELFF
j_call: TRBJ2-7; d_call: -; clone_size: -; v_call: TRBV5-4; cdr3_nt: TGTGCCAGCGGCCGGAGCGGCTCTTACGAGCAGTACTTC; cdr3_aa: CASGRSGSYEQYF
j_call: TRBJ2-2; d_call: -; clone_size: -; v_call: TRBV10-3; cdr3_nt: TGTGCCATTGGGGCCGGGGAGCTGTTTTTT; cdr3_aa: CAIGAGELFF
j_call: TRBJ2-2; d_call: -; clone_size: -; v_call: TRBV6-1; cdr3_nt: TGTGCCAGCAGCCCGGGGTCCACCGGGGAGCTGTTTTTT; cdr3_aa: CASSPGSTGELFF
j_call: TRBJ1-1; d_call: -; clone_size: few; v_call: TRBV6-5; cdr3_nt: TGTGCCAGCAGTTTTCAGGGAGGCTCTGAAGCTTTCTTT; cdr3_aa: CASSFQGGSEAFF
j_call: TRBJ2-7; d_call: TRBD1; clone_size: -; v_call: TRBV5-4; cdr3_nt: TGTGCCAGCAGCTTCAGCCCGGGACAGATCTACGAGCAGTACTTC; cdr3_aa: CASSFSPGQIYEQYF
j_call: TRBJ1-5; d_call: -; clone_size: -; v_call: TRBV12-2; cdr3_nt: TGTGCAAGTCGCCATCGACTACAGAATCAACTTATAGCAATCAGCCAGCATTTT; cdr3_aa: CASRHRLQNQLIAISQHF
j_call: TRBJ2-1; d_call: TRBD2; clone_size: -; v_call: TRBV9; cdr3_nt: TGTGCCAGCAGCGTCTCTACGGGAGGGGTCAATGAGCAGTTCTTC; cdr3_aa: CASSVSTGGVNEQFF
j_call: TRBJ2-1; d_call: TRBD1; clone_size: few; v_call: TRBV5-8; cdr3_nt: TGTGCCACCCCCCTTTACTCCGGGACAGGGGTCAATGAGCAGTTCTTC; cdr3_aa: CATPLYSGTGVNEQFF
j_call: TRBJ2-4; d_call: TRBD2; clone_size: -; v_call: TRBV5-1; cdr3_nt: TGCGCCAGCAGCTCTGGGACTAGCGGGATCCGGAACATTCAGTACTTC; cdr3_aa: CASSSGTSGIRNIQYF
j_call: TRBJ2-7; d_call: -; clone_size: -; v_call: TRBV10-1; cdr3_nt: TGCGCCAGCAGTGGACCCTACGAGGGCGCCTCCTACGAGCAGTACTTC; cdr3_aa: CASSGPYEGASYEQYF
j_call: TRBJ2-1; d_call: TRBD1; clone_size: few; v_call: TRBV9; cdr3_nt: TGTGCCAGCAGCGTCGGGACAGGGACCTACAATGAGCAGTTCTTC; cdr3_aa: CASSVGTGTYNEQFF
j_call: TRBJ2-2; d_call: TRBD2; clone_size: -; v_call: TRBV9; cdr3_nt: TGTGCCAGCAGCGTAACCGGGACTAGCGTCGGGGAGCTGTTTTTT; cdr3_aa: CASSVTGTSVGELFF
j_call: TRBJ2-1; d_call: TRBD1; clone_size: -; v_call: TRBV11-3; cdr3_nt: TGTGCCAGCAGCCCAGGGTCGGGGACAGGGTCTTACAATGAGCAGTTCTTC; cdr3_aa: CASSPGSGTGSYNEQFF
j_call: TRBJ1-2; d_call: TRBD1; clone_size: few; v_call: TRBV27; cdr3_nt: TGTGCCAGCAGTGAGATACAGGGGAGGGGTGGCTACACCTTC; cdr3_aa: CASSEIQGRGGYTF
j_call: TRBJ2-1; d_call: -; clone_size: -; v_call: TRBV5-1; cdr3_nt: TGCGCCAGCAGCTTTAGGGGGGACAATGAGCAGTTCTTC; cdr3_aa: CASSFRGDNEQFF
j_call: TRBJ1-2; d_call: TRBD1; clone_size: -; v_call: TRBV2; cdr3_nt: TGTGCCAGCAATGTTTCTCCAGGGGGCTACTATGGCTACACCTTC; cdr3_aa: CASNVSPGGYYGYTF
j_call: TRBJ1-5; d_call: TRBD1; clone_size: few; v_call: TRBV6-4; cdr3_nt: TGTGCCAGCAGCAAGGGGGCTCGCAATCAGCCCCAGCATTTT; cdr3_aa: CASSKGARNQPQHF
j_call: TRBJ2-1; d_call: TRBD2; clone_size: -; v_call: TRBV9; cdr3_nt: TGTGCCAGCAGTGCCAGGACTAGCGGGAGGGGATACAATGAGCAGTTCTTC; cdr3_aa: CASSARTSGRGYNEQFF
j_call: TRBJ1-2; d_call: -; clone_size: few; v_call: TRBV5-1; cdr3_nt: TGCGCCAGCAGCTTGGACGGAATGTATGGCTACACCTTC; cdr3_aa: CASSLDGMYGYTF
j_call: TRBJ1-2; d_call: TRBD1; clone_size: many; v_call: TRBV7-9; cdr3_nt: TGTGCCAGCAGCGCCCCCGGACAGGACTATGGCTACACCTTC; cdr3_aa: CASSAPGQDYGYTF
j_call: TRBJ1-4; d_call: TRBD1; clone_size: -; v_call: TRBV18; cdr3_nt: TGTGCCAGCTCACCACCCGGACAGGGAGCAACTAATGAAAAACTGTTTTTT; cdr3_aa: CASSPPGQGATNEKLFF
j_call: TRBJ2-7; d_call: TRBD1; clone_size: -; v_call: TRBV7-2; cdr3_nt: TGTGCCAGCAGCTTTGTGCGGGGACAGGGGTCCCGGCAGTACTTC; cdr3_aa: CASSFVRGQGSRQYF
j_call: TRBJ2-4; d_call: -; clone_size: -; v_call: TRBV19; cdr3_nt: TGTGCCAGTAGCCCAGGTCAGGGACTTAACATTCAGTACTTC; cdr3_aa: CASSPGQGLNIQYF
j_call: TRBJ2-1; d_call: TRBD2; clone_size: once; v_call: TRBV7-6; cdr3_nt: TGTGCCAGCAGCTTTGCGGGAGGGCCTAATGAGCAGTTCTTC; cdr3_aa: CASSFAGGPNEQFF
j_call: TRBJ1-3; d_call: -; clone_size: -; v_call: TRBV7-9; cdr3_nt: TGTGCCAGCAGGGACCGTACCCTAGCAAGCTCTGGAAACACCATATATTTT; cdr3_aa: CASRDRTLASSGNTIYF
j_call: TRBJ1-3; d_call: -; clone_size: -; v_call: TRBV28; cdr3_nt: TGTGCCAGCAGTTTAATACTCCAGGCTGTCTCTGGAAACACCATATATTTT; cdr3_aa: CASSLILQAVSGNTIYF
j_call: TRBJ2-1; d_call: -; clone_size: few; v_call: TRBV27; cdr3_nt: TGTGCCAGCAGGCGTAGCTCCTACAATGAGCAGTTCTTC; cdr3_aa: CASRRSSYNEQFF
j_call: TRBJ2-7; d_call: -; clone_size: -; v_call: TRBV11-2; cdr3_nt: TGTGCCAGCAGCCCAAACCCAAGATATGAGCAGTACTTC; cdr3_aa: CASSPNPRYEQYF
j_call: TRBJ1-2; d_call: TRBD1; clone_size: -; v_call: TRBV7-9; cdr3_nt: TGTGCCAGCAGGGACGACAGGGCGAGCGACTATGGCTACACCTTC; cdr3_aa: CASRDDRASDYGYTF